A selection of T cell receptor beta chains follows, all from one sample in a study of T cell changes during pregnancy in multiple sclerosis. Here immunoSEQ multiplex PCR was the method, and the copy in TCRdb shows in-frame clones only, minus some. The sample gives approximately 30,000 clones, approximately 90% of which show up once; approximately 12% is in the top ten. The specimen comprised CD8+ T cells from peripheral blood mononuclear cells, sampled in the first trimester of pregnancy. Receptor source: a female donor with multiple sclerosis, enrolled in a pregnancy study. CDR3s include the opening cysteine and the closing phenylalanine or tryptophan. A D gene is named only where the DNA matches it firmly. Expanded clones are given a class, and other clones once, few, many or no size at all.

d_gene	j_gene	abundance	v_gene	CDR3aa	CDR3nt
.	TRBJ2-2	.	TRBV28	CASSGFRDIDTGELFF	TGTGCCAGCAGTGGGTTCCGGGACATAGACACCGGGGAGCTGTTTTTT
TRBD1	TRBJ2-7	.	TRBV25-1	CASRRQGSDEQYF	TGTGCCAGCAGAAGACAGGGTAGCGACGAGCAGTACTTC
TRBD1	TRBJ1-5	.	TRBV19	CATQPGTEGNQPQHF	TGTGCCACCCAACCCGGGACAGAGGGGAATCAGCCCCAGCATTTT
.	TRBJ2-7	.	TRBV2	CASRESEQYF	TGTGCCAGCAGAGAGTCCGAGCAGTACTTC
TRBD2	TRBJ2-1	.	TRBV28	CASLRAGAPSSYNEQFF	TGTGCCAGCCTTAGAGCGGGAGCTCCAAGCTCCTACAATGAGCAGTTCTTC
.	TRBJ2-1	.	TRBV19	CASRPLPQIDEQFF	TGTGCCAGTAGGCCTCTTCCCCAGATTGATGAGCAGTTCTTC
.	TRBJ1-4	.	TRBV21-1	CASSKGGVGYPNEKLFF	TGTGCCAGCAGCAAGGGCGGGGTGGGGTATCCAAATGAAAAACTGTTTTTT
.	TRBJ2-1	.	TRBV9	CASSVVGESPDEQFF	TGTGCCAGCAGCGTAGTAGGAGAATCGCCGGATGAGCAGTTCTTC
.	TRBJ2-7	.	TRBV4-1	CASSQGDSYEQYF	TGCGCCAGCAGCCAGGGTGACAGTTACGAGCAGTACTTC
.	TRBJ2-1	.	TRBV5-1	CASSLAGLRTSSYNEQFF	TGCGCCAGCAGCTTGGCGGGACTTCGAACGAGCTCCTACAATGAGCAGTTCTTC
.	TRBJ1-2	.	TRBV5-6	CASSLDRDYGYTF	TGTGCCAGCAGCTTGGACAGGGATTATGGCTACACCTTC
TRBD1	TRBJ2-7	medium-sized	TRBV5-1	CASSHGQAAKFYEQYF	TGCGCCAGCAGTCACGGACAGGCCGCCAAGTTCTACGAGCAGTACTTC